Listed below are T cell receptor beta chains from one sample, sequenced in a study of blood T cell repertoires in COVID-19. The data were produced by immunoSEQ multiplex PCR, yet TCRdb's version contains in-frame clones alone and is incomplete. Here the sample spans 100,000 to 150,000 clones, more than 70% being singletons. Source material: peripheral blood. These receptors were collected from a woman older than 75 with acute or convalescent COVID-19. The CDR3 runs from the conserved cysteine through the conserved F or W. The D gene is left open where the match is weak. Clone size is not always given. Where it is, it says once, few, many or a class for expanded clones.

. | TRBJ2-7 | few | TRBV20-1 | CSASLAEQYF | TGCAGTGCTAGCTTGGCCGAGCAGTACTTC
TRBD2 | TRBJ2-3 | . | TRBV18 | CASSTSGGTDTQYF | TGTGCCAGCTCGACTAGCGGGGGCACAGATACGCAGTATTTT
. | TRBJ1-1 | . | TRBV19 | CARRGDRNTEAFF | TGTGCCCGTAGGGGCGACAGGAACACTGAAGCTTTCTTT
TRBD1 | TRBJ2-5 | . | TRBV11-3 | CASSKGGETQYF | TGTGCCAGCAGCAAAGGGGGCGAGACCCAGTACTTC
. | TRBJ2-7 | . | TRBV2 | CASMSRGPGSGEQYF | TGTGCCAGCATGAGCAGAGGCCCTGGGAGTGGGGAGCAGTACTTC
. | TRBJ1-2 | . | TRBV28 | CASSLQAGRGGYTF | TGTGCCAGCAGTTTACAGGCGGGCCGGGGTGGCTACACCTTC
. | TRBJ1-4 | . | TRBV27 | CASSPKGRTGRDEKLFF | TGTGCCAGCAGCCCAAAAGGGAGGACCGGGCGGGATGAAAAACTGTTTTTT
TRBD1 | TRBJ2-2 | . | TRBV7-9 | CASLGGQGSTGELFF | TGTGCCAGCCTAGGGGGACAGGGGAGCACCGGGGAGCTGTTTTTT
. | TRBJ1-2 | . | TRBV6-1 | CASSEASYGYTF | TGTGCCAGCAGTGAAGCTAGCTATGGCTACACCTTC
TRBD1 | TRBJ2-2 | . | TRBV5-4 | CASSRYQQGAGELFF | TGTGCCAGCAGCCGATACCAACAGGGGGCCGGGGAGCTGTTTTTT
. | TRBJ2-7 | . | TRBV11-2 | CASSFRDNSYEQYF | TGTGCCAGCAGCTTCCGGGATAACTCCTACGAGCAGTACTTC
. | TRBJ1-2 | . | TRBV6-5 | CASSLGGPHYGYTF | TGTGCCAGCAGTTTAGGGGGACCCCACTATGGCTACACCTTC
. | TRBJ1-5 | . | TRBV21-1 | CASTADRPDQPQHF | TGTGCCAGCACCGCCGACAGGCCGGATCAGCCCCAGCATTTT
TRBD1 | TRBJ1-4 | . | TRBV4-3 | CASSQNPRGPNEKLFF | TGCGCCAGCAGCCAAAACCCCAGGGGGCCCAACGAAAAACTGTTTTTT
TRBD1 | TRBJ1-3 | . | TRBV6-5 | CASRRQGLSGNTIYF | TGTGCCAGCAGGAGACAGGGGCTCTCTGGAAACACCATATATTTT
. | TRBJ1-6 | . | TRBV6-6 | CASSTGNDNSPLHF | TGTGCCAGCAGCACAGGGAACGATAATTCACCCCTCCACTTT
. | TRBJ1-2 | once | TRBV18 | CASSEQGNYGYTF | TGTGCCAGCTCAGAACAGGGTAACTATGGCTACACCTTC
TRBD1 | TRBJ2-2 | . | TRBV9 | CASSVWGQGNTGELFF | TGTGCCAGCAGCGTATGGGGACAGGGTAACACCGGGGAGCTGTTTTTT
. | TRBJ2-2 | . | TRBV5-1 | CASRRIAGTGELFF | TGCGCCAGCAGGAGGATAGCCGGGACCGGGGAGCTGTTTTTT
. | TRBJ1-1 | . | TRBV5-6 | CASSLNLGATEAFF | TGTGCCAGCAGCTTGAATCTGGGAGCCACTGAAGCTTTCTTT
TRBD1 | TRBJ1-5 | . | TRBV12-3/TRBV12-4 | CASKRTGSQPQHF | TGTGCCAGCAAAAGGACAGGGTCTCAGCCCCAGCATTTT
. | TRBJ2-5 | . | TRBV6-5 | CASTMGGAQETQYF | TGTGCCAGCACTATGGGGGGTGCCCAAGAGACCCAGTACTTC
. | TRBJ1-2 | . | TRBV28 | CATEEATNYGYTF | TGTGCCACCGAAGAGGCAACTAACTATGGCTACACCTTC
TRBD2 | TRBJ2-2 | once | TRBV10-2 | CASDPSGRTTGELFF | TGCGCCAGCGACCCTAGCGGGAGGACCACCGGGGAGCTGTTTTTT
. | TRBJ1-4 | . | TRBV29-1 | CSVLGQGEEKLFF | TGCAGCGTTTTGGGCCAGGGTGAGGAAAAACTGTTTTTT
. | TRBJ1-2 | . | TRBV11-2 | CASSVPRGPYGYTF | TGTGCCAGCAGCGTGCCCAGGGGCCCCTATGGCTACACCTTC
TRBD1 | TRBJ1-5 | . | TRBV19 | CASSSHRGQRYQPQHF | TGTGCCAGTAGTTCCCACAGGGGGCAAAGGTATCAGCCCCAGCATTTT
. | TRBJ1-3 | . | TRBV5-8 | CASSSGSPESTIYF | TGTGCCAGCAGCTCCGGGAGCCCGGAGAGCACCATATATTTT
. | TRBJ1-1 | . | TRBV5-4 | CASSLAFSQGGTEAFF | TGTGCCAGCAGCTTGGCCTTTTCACAGGGCGGGACTGAAGCTTTCTTT
TRBD1 | TRBJ1-6 | . | TRBV28 | CASSLTTGGNSPLHF | TGTGCCAGCAGTTTAACGACAGGGGGCAATTCACCCCTCCACTTT
. | TRBJ2-3 | . | TRBV6-5 | CASSYQISTDTQYF | TGTGCCAGCAGTTACCAGATAAGCACAGATACGCAGTATTTT
. | TRBJ1-2 | . | TRBV19 | CASTMQGNYGYTF | TGTGCCAGTACCATGCAGGGGAACTATGGCTACACCTTC
. | TRBJ1-5 | . | TRBV7-2 | CASSLDRWTGQPQHF | TGTGCCAGCAGCTTAGATCGGTGGACGGGACAGCCCCAGCATTTT
. | TRBJ1-3 | . | TRBV15 | CATSRDRRYQGSGNTIYF | TGTGCCACCAGCAGAGATCGCAGGTACCAGGGCTCTGGAAACACCATATATTTT
TRBD1 | TRBJ2-7 | once | TRBV5-1 | CASSLAGTGFDEQYF | TGCGCCAGCAGCTTGGCCGGGACAGGGTTCGACGAGCAGTACTTC
. | TRBJ2-5 | . | TRBV6-5 | CASRATGVRETQYF | TGTGCCAGCAGAGCTACGGGAGTGAGGGAGACCCAGTACTTC